This entry describes one TCR beta chain. What it binds is not known. The whole isolated RNA underwent reverse transcription, so sequencing captured expressed TCRB transcripts. Libraries were prepared by immunoSEQ multiplex PCR; TCRdb keeps only in-frame clonotypes and omits some of them. The sample records under 300,000 clones, roughly 14% being singletons. Researchers reported sorting CD4+ naive, central memory, regulatory and stem cell-like memory cells via CD45RO/CCR7/CD25/CD127/CD95/CD27. The data are from a study of beta chain features in type 1 diabetes. Study-wide findings and caveats: All four CD4+ subsets from Type 1 diabetes patients carried moderately but significantly shorter TCRB CDR3s. Because the template was cDNA, high-expressing cells might be over-represented. It was among patients, rather than healthy donors, that naive, central memory and Treg TCRB repertoires appeared more similar.

Specimen: naive CD4+ T cells from blood. The receptor's source is a man aged 30 to 45 with type 1 diabetes.

The CDR3 region is CASSATSGRPTGELFF. The CDR3 DNA is TGTGCCAGCAGCGCGACTAGCGGGAGACCCACCGGGGAGCTGTTTTTT. The V gene is TRBV5-4, the J gene TRBJ2-2; 12 bases align to TRBD2. Germline values: CDR1 SGHNT, CDR2 YYREEE (reference sequence). The CDR3 sequence is 16 residues long. V dropped 4 bases and J dropped 4; count of bases not matched to a gene: 5.